This T cell receptor (beta chain) stems from a study of cytomegalovirus exposure and HLA in healthy donors. Study-wide background: From HLA-typed donors, an early data release held tens of millions of unique TCRs. Overall study results and limits: Reportedly, HLA-A and HLA-B alleles of most subjects were accurately predicted from TCR beta. In vitro confirmation showed three CMV-associated chains to be CMV antigen specific.

60 Vbeta and 13 Jbeta primers were used in PCR. Produced via immunoSEQ multiplex PCR; TCRdb's table is partial and in-frame only. The table for this sample gives about 160,000 clones. With respect to this clone: Its specificity is unknown.

Germline CDR1 is SGHNT and CDR2 is YYREEE (reference sequence). The CDR3 has 16 amino acids. Germline trimming cut 4 bases from V and 8 bases from J; bases unmatched to any gene: 13. Sequenced sample: PBMCs. The sequence was obtained from a woman in her sixties or seventies in good health and CMV-seronegative. The genes are TRBV5-4 and TRBJ2-1; 9 bases match TRBD1. The CDR3, as DNA: TGTGCCAGCAGCCCAGGTGGCGGGACAGGGACAGATGAGCAGTTCTTC. Its translation: CASSPGGGTGTDEQFF.